Listed here are 16 T cell receptor beta chains from one sample, sequenced in a study of radiotherapy plus CTLA-4 blockade in lung cancer. Assay: immunoSEQ multiplex PCR; the TCRdb copy retains only in-frame clones and omits some. This sample yields around 65,000 clones, of which around three quarters are seen a single time; 4% to 5% belongs to the top ten. Sequenced here: peripheral blood, sampled from a patient treated with radiotherapy plus ipilimumab. These TCRs come from a human donor with non-small cell lung cancer who had a complete response to radiotherapy plus ipilimumab.

This rearrangement joins TRBV18 to TRBJ1-2; a possible D gene is TRBD1 (6 bases). The CDR3 length is 18 residues. Germline CDR1 is KGHSH and CDR2 is LQKENI. Trimming removed 6 bases from V and 3 bases from J, with 26 bases in between. Written as DNA, the CDR3 is TGTGCCAGCTCCAACCTACGGGGAACTGGGGGCAGGGACTATGGCTACACCTTC. This codes for CASSNLRGTGGRDYGYTF.

For the CDR3, the DNA is TGTGCCAGCAGTTACTCGGTAGCAGGCCCTGGAAACACCATATATTTT. Translation gives CASSYSVAGPGNTIYF. The chain employs TRBV6-6 and TRBJ1-3; D call uncertain. The CDR3 is 16 residues long. Per the germline V gene, CDR1 is MNHNY and CDR2 is SVGAGI (reference sequence). Trimming pared 0 bases from V and 2 bases from J, leaving 11 bases between.

The genes are TRBV28 and TRBJ2-7; D is undetermined. The V gene's germline CDR1 is MDHEN and CDR2 SYDVKM. The CDR3 runs 12 residues. Deletions cut 2 bases from V and 4 bases from J, with 6 bases between. The CDR3 reads CASSLTGYEQYV. CDR3 coding DNA: TGTGCCAGCAGTTTAACTGGGTACGAGCAGTACGTC.

The chain couples TRBV7-9 to TRBJ1-1; possible D gene TRBD1, 6 bases. Germline assignment: CDR1 SEHNR and CDR2 FQNEAQ (reference sequence). The CDR3 is made up of 13 amino acids. V was shortened by 5 bases and J by 4 bases, with 11 bases between the two germline ends. The CDR3 DNA is TGTGCCAGCAGCCCGGGACACCTCACTGAAGCTTTCTTT. Protein: CASSPGHLTEAFF. The variable domain in full, with the rest retrieved from reference TRBV7-9 and TRBJ1-1, is DTGVSQNPRHKITKRGQNVTFRCDPISEHNRLYWYRQTLGQGPEFLTYFQNEAQLEKSRLLSDRFSAERPKGSFSTLEIQRTEQGDSAMYLCASSPGHLTEAFFGQGTRLTVV.

The chain has TRBV5-1 and TRBJ2-3; D unclear. This CDR3 has 14 residues. CDR1 SGHRS and CDR2 YFSETQ come from the germline V gene. V lost 0 bases and J 3 bases, leaving 8 bases between the germline ends. CDR3 sequence reads: CASSLGADTDTQYF. Here the CDR3 DNA reads TGCGCCAGCAGCTTGGGGGCAGATACAGATACGCAGTATTTT.

The V gene is TRBV11-2, the J gene TRBJ2-7, with 15 bases that match TRBD2. Germline V gene data show CDR1 as SGHAT and CDR2 as FQNNGV. Germline trimming cut 5 bases from V and 3 bases from J; bases unmatched to any gene: 8. The CDR3 consists of 17 residues. The CDR3 DNA sequence: TGTGCCAGCAGCATTGCCGGACTAGCGGGGGGGTTCTACGAGCAGTACTTC. Translated: CASSIAGLAGGFYEQYF.

This clone was found once. CDR3 region: CSARGPVEAFF. The CDR3, as DNA: TGCAGTGCTAGAGGGCCGGTTGAAGCTTTCTTT. The V and J genes are TRBV20-1 and TRBJ1-1, with unresolved D. Germline values: CDR1 DFQATT, CDR2 SNEGSKA (reference sequence). This CDR3 spans 11 amino acids. V lost 1 base to trimming and J lost 7 bases, with 7 bases between them.

This CDR3 is CASSSWTGNYGYTF. For the CDR3, the DNA is TGTGCCAGCAGCTCTTGGACAGGGAACTATGGCTACACCTTC. The gene calls are TRBV13 and TRBJ1-2, with 8 bases fitting TRBD1. Germline CDR1 PRHDT, CDR2 FYEKMQ (reference sequence). The ends lost 4 bases at V and 2 bases at J; junction bases unmatched: 3. The CDR3 contains 14 residues.

The chain carries TRBV5-1 and TRBJ1-2; 7 bases match TRBD1. Germline assignment: CDR1 SGHRS and CDR2 YFSETQ. The CDR3 length is 14 residues. Trimming at V came to 4 bases and at J to 4 bases, leaving 7 bases not matched to a gene. CDR3 DNA sequence: TGCGCCAGCAGCGGGGAGACAGGGCGCTATGGCTACACCTTC. Residues: CASSGETGRYGYTF.

The chain is built from TRBV5-1 and TRBJ2-5; 9 nucleotides match TRBD1. V was clipped by 4 bases and J by 9 bases; unmatched bases: 13. CDR1 and CDR2 from the germline V gene are SGHRS and YFSETQ. This CDR3 is built from 15 residues. CDR3 amino acids: CASSGVGQGFMAQYF. In DNA, the CDR3 is TGCGCCAGCAGCGGCGTAGGACAGGGGTTTATGGCCCAGTACTTC.

The chain employs TRBV11-2 and TRBJ1-2; TRBD1 matches at 10 bases. Germline values: CDR1 SGHAT, CDR2 FQNNGV. The CDR3 is made up of 16 amino acids. The J segment lost 8 bases and the V segment lost 1 base, leaving 10 bases of the junction unmatched. The CDR3 region has the DNA TGTGCCAGCAGCTTAGTTGGCGACAGGGGGCGAAGGGGCTACACCTTC. This translates into CASSLVGDRGRRGYTF.

This chain's CDR3 is CASSQAGEPYNEQFF. The DNA of the CDR3 is TGTGCCAGCAGCCAAGCGGGAGAGCCCTACAATGAGCAGTTCTTC. The V and J genes are TRBV4-2 and TRBJ2-1, with D perhaps matching TRBD2 (6 bases). The length of the CDR3 is 15 residues. Trimming took 1 base from V and 2 from J, leaving 9 bases between them. CDR1 is LGHNA and CDR2 is YNFKEQ in the germline V gene.

This chain joins TRBV18 and TRBJ2-1, with D perhaps being TRBD1 or TRBD2 (5 bases each). The CDR3 is 12 residues long. Germline lookup yields CDR1 KGHSH and CDR2 LQKENI. V was clipped by 2 bases and J by 15 bases, with 14 bases between them. The CDR3: CASSPASPGLFF. The CDR3 region has the DNA TGTGCCAGCTCACCAGCCAGCCCGGGGCTGTTCTTC.

The chain is built from TRBV5-6 and TRBJ1-5; possible D gene TRBD1, 6 bases. Trimming left V 2 bases short and J 9 bases short, with 18 bases between. This CDR3 contains 15 residues. Germline V gene lookup returns CDR1 SGHDT and CDR2 YYEEEE. The CDR3 DNA reads as TGTGCCAGCAGCTTAAAACAGGGCCCCGCGCGGCCCCAGCATTTT. Translating gives CASSLKQGPARPQHF.

This clone was seen a handful of times. The chain employs TRBV15 and TRBJ1-2; D remains ambiguous. The CDR3 covers 15 residues. From germline, CDR1 is LNHNV and CDR2 YYDKDF (reference sequence). The V end was cut by 0 bases, the J end by 4 bases, with 12 bases between. CDR3 nucleotide sequence: TGTGCCACCAGCAGAGATCGGGAGCGATTCTATGGCTACACCTTC. Protein: CATSRDRERFYGYTF.

The J gene is TRBJ1-5, the V gene TRBV9, with D tentatively TRBD1 (5 bases). CDR1 SGDLS and CDR2 YYNGEE come from the germline V gene. Trimming took 4 bases from V and 3 from J, leaving 11 bases between them. The CDR3 contains 14 residues. CDR3 sequence: CASSRDGNNQPQHF. The CDR3, as DNA: TGTGCCAGCAGCCGGGACGGAAACAATCAGCCCCAGCATTTT.